A selection of T cell receptor beta chains follows, all from one sample in a study of control samples from healthy donors and cancer patients. Measured with immunoSEQ multiplex PCR; TCRdb has only the in-frame clones, and not every one. The sample yields 150,000 to 200,000 clones, more than 85% seen once. Sequencing was performed on blood. The receptors derive from a woman between 40 and 55 years old in good health. CDR3s include the opening cysteine and the closing phenylalanine or tryptophan. The D gene is left open where the match is weak. Only part of the rows carry a size: once, few, many, or a class if the clone is expanded.

>.|16|.|TRBV27|TRBJ1-6
CASSLASDSPNSPLHF
TGTGCCAGCAGTTTAGCATCGGACAGCCCTAATTCACCCCTCCACTTT
>.|15|TRBD1|TRBV5-4|TRBJ2-4
CASSSMTGPKNIQYF
TGTGCCAGCAGCTCCATGACAGGGCCCAAAAACATTCAGTACTTC
>.|15|TRBD2|TRBV13|TRBJ2-1
CASSLGRGGLNEQFF
TGTGCCAGCAGCTTAGGTCGGGGGGGCTTGAATGAGCAGTTCTTC
>once|16|.|TRBV4-1|TRBJ2-7
CASSRSTTQQFYEQYF
TGCGCCAGCAGTCGGTCGACAACGCAACAATTCTACGAGCAGTACTTC
>few|14|.|TRBV3-1/TRBV3-2|TRBJ2-4
CASSPDSKQNIQYF
TGTGCCAGCAGCCCCGACAGTAAGCAAAACATTCAGTACTTC
>.|15|.|TRBV5-5|TRBJ1-5
CASSPGQSSGQPQHF
TGTGCCAGCAGCCCGGGGCAGTCTAGTGGACAGCCCCAGCATTTT
>.|16|.|TRBV3-1/TRBV3-2|TRBJ2-3
CASSQGSAASTDTQYF
TGTGCCAGCAGCCAAGGGAGCGCGGCAAGCACAGATACGCAGTATTTT
>.|14|.|TRBV24-1|TRBJ2-1
CATSDPTDYNEQFF
TGTGCCACCAGTGATCCGACGGACTACAATGAGCAGTTCTTC
>.|14|TRBD1|TRBV7-9|TRBJ1-2
CASSLMTGGNGYTF
TGTGCCAGCAGCTTAATGACAGGGGGCAATGGCTACACCTTC
>.|14|.|TRBV10-3|TRBJ2-5
CATKPGGNQETQYF
TGTGCCACCAAGCCCGGGGGCAACCAAGAGACCCAGTACTTC
>.|18|.|TRBV4-1|TRBJ2-7
CASSQDQEARMPSYEQYF
TGCGCCAGCAGCCAAGATCAGGAGGCCAGGATGCCCTCTTACGAGCAGTACTTC
>.|13|TRBD1|TRBV18|TRBJ2-5
CASSTNRGETQYF
TGTGCCAGCTCAACCAACAGGGGTGAGACCCAGTACTTC